Following are 5 T cell receptor beta chains from one sample sequenced in a study of cytomegalovirus exposure and HLA in healthy donors. Using immunoSEQ multiplex PCR, the repertoire was profiled, and TCRdb retains in-frame clones only, with some absent. Of about 360,000 clones in the sample, roughly 88% were seen once. The source material was PBMCs. The receptors derive from a woman aged 18-29 years in good health and CMV-seronegative.

The chain joins TRBV2 to TRBJ2-7, with 8 bases fitting TRBD1. Germline V gene sequence: CDR1 SNHLY, CDR2 FYNNEI. CDR3 length: 14 residues. V shed 6 bases and J 0 bases; nucleotides not matched to a gene: 4. The CDR3 reads CASRRTGFSYEQYF. The CDR3 DNA reads as TGTGCCAGCAGACGGACAGGGTTCTCCTACGAGCAGTACTTC.

This clone came up a few times. The chain couples TRBV15 to TRBJ1-5, with 7 positions matching TRBD1. Unmatched junction bases numbered 8, after V lost 8 bases and J lost 7 bases. The CDR3 totals 13 residues. Germline V CDR1 and CDR2: LNHNV, YYDKDF (reference sequence). The CDR3 is CATRGGPGQPQHF. The CDR3 DNA is TGTGCCACCCGAGGGGGCCCAGGGCAGCCCCAGCATTTT. The entire variable domain, with the rest obtained from reference TRBV15 and TRBJ1-5, is as follows: DAMVIQNPRYQVTQFGKPVTLSCSQTLNHNVMYWYQQKSSQAPKLLFHYYDKDFNNEADTPDNFQSRRPNTSFCFLDIRSPGLGDTAMYLCATRGGPGQPQHFGDGTRLSIL.

The chain couples TRBV30 to TRBJ2-7; 10 nucleotides line up with TRBD1. J lost 3 bases, V lost 5 bases, and 7 bases had no gene match. Looked up from germline, CDR1 is GTSNPN and CDR2 is SVGIG (reference sequence). The CDR3 runs to 14 residues. CDR3 in amino acids: CAWEGTGAYYEQYF. The CDR3 DNA reads TGTGCCTGGGAAGGGACAGGGGCATACTACGAGCAGTACTTC.

The CDR3: CASSDRDRSSYEQYF. CDR3 sequence (DNA): TGTGCCAGCAGTGACCGGGACAGAAGCTCCTACGAGCAGTACTTC. The rearrangement joins TRBV6-1 to TRBJ2-7; 7 bases agree with TRBD1. Germline V CDR1 and CDR2: MNHNS, SASEGT. The CDR3 spans 15 residues. Trimming at V came to 3 bases and at J to 0 bases, leaving 5 bases not matched to a gene.

The chain uses TRBV13 and TRBJ2-7, with D unresolved. The CDR3 covers 12 residues. Germline lookup yields CDR1 PRHDT and CDR2 FYEKMQ (reference sequence). V was shortened by 2 bases and J by 4 bases, with 6 bases between the two germline ends. The CDR3: CASSLQRYEQYF. The CDR3 nucleotides are TGTGCCAGCAGCTTACAACGGTACGAGCAGTACTTC.